This TCR beta chain was observed in a study of PD-1 blockade in classical Hodgkin lymphoma (dated by TCRdb to the early 2020s). Regarding the research as a whole: Nivolumab dosing was 3 mg/kg intravenously every 2 weeks, continuing until either disease progression or unacceptable toxicity. To define a peripheral blood immune signature of response to PD-1 blockade in classical Hodgkin lymphoma, the study combined TCR beta sequencing with CyTOF. General conclusions and limits of the study: Baseline TCR diversity was reported as lower in newly diagnosed patients than in healthy donors, and lower still in relapsed/refractory patients. Baseline diversity similar to that of newly diagnosed patients was observed in trial patients achieving complete response, whereas significantly lower diversity was observed in partial responders and progressors. The study covered only a single clinical trial cohort, and the causes of the repertoire differences, possibly disease activity or prior therapy, were still not defined. Diversity was lower in patients who began nivolumab less than 1 year after ASCT, so these patients were left out of later analyses to avoid confounding by immune reconstitution. A significant rise by C4D1 was seen in CD4+ but not CD8+ TCR diversity (p=0.0027 vs p=0.16), with the rise being most apparent in complete responders (p=0.02).

Genomic DNA was extracted with the Qiagen DNeasy kit from unsorted PBMCs and from negatively selected CD4+ and CD8+ fractions. Amplification of TCR beta CDR3 regions was done by immunoSEQ multiplex PCR with primers that anneal to V and J segments. A synthetic immune receptor repertoire was used to minimize amplification bias, and any remaining bias was removed computationally after sequencing. The source study handled its data this way. Custom Python scripts were used to quantify repertoire diversity as the Shannon entropy index. Unsorted, CD4+ and CD8+ repertoires were analyzed separately, except in combined analyses where CD4+ and CD8+ sequences were merged in silico. Clonal expansion was defined as a frequency increase of at least 2-fold after treatment compared with C1D1, and clones undetected at baseline were assigned a pseudocount of 0.5. Singleton clones were defined as clones with 0 or 1 copy at C1D1, and non-singleton clones were defined as clones with 2 or more copies. Clones expanded in unsorted samples were annotated as CD4+, CD8+ or unknown by matching protein sequences in sorted samples from the same patient. Wilcoxon tests on paired samples were used to test diversity changes from C1D1 to C4D1. Sourced from immuneACCESS, this table was stored by TCRdb with only in-frame sequences that have V and J called. A share of the clones is absent; for the studies checked, an unresolved V gene accounts for under half, and the remainder has no known explanation. V and J calls and clone size are given by that table; D and trimming were obtained from the DNA. This sample has 20,000 or so clones in its table, and roughly 80% of those were observed once. The top ten clones comprise roughly a sixth of the sample.

Trimming at the junction amounts to 0 bases on V and 11 bases on J, and the germline ends lie 10 bases apart. CDR1 and CDR2, per the germline V gene (reference sequence), are DFQATT and SNEGSKA. The CDR3 spans 11 residues, from the cysteine through the phenylalanine. The kept DNA is CDR3 alone, 33 bases in frame from the first base. The time point label for this specimen denotes: cycle 2 day 1 (C2D1) of nivolumab. Every trial patient had relapsed following autologous stem cell transplantation, and prior brentuximab vedotin exposure was what differed among cohorts A, B and C. The trial cohort comprised 56 patients with relapsed/refractory classical Hodgkin lymphoma whose best overall responses were complete response, partial response or progressive disease. Single-agent nivolumab was administered to trial patients in the multi-cohort phase II CheckMate 205 trial. An independent review committee assessed best overall response by applying the 2007 International Working Group response criteria. Trial PBMCs were obtained immediately prior to nivolumab initiation (C1D1) and on therapy at cycle 2 day 1 and cycle 4 day 1. After peripheral blood was drawn into 8 mL Vacutainer Cell Preparation Tubes, PBMCs were isolated by centrifugation and then cryopreserved.

On this clone itself: It has no known antigen specificity. The sample holds no much larger clone one base away, and base qualities are not on file.

Recombination linked TRBV20-1 to TRBJ1-1; perhaps TRBD1 is the D gene, with 5 bases matching. This receptor was identified in a human donor with classical Hodgkin lymphoma. Sequenced here: peripheral blood mononuclear cells (PBMCs), sampled before the second cycle of nivolumab. The DNA sequence follows: TGCAGTGCTAGAGAGGGGCAAAGGGCTTTCTTT. This yields the protein CSAREGQRAFF.